This T cell receptor beta chain was profiled in a study of control samples from healthy donors and cancer patients. Profiling relied on immunoSEQ multiplex PCR, and the TCRdb table lists in-frame clones only, not all of them. There are over 90,000 clones in the sample; roughly 89% occur only once, and roughly 19% lies in the top ten. The germline gives CDR1 LNHDA, CDR2 SQIVND (reference sequence). There are 16 residues in the CDR3. The germline V and J ends were trimmed by 4 bases and 1 base, with 13 bases remaining between them. This clonotype was sampled from a man aged 55 to 70 with lung cancer. This chain links TRBV19 with TRBJ2-2; either TRBD1 or TRBD2 may fit D (7 bases each). The sample comprised PBMCs. This CDR3 reads CASSRQGGKNTGELFF. The DNA of the CDR3 is TGTGCCAGTAGTAGACAGGGAGGGAAGAACACCGGGGAGCTGTTTTTT.